This passage covers 16 T cell receptor beta chains from one sample sequenced in a study of cytomegalovirus exposure and HLA in healthy donors. This PCR relied on a set of 60 Vbeta primers and 13 Jbeta primers. Generated by immunoSEQ multiplex PCR, the TCRdb table keeps only in-frame clones and is missing some. In the table there are 150,000 to 200,000 clones, roughly 77% of which are singletons. Sequencing used PBMCs. Every receptor here comes from a man between 45 and 60 years old in good health and CMV-seropositive.

This clone was detected a few times. The chain joins TRBV7-9 to TRBJ2-5; maybe TRBD2 (7 bases). Germline lookup yields CDR1 SEHNR and CDR2 FQNEAQ (reference sequence). The V gene lost 1 base and the J gene lost 4 bases, with 10 bases spanning the gap. The CDR3 consists of 14 residues. The CDR3 sequence: CASSLGGGGETQYF. CDR3 DNA: TGTGCCAGCAGCTTAGGAGGGGGGGGAGAGACCCAGTACTTC.

The chain links TRBV19 to TRBJ1-1, with D unresolved. CDR1 and CDR2 from the germline V gene are LNHDA and SQIVND (reference sequence). V was clipped by 4 bases and J by 5 bases, with 11 bases between them. CDR3 size: 13 residues. Here the CDR3 DNA reads TGTGCCAGTAGTACAGGTGGCACTACTGAAGCTTTCTTT. Amino acid sequence: CASSTGGTTEAFF.

The table lists this clone with a few counts. This chain joins TRBV10-3 and TRBJ2-3; 8 bases match TRBD2. CDR1 ENHRY and CDR2 SYGVKD come from the germline V gene. CDR3 size: 13 residues. The ends lost 11 bases at V and 5 bases at J; junction bases unmatched: 9. The CDR3 nucleotides read TGTGCCTCCACGGGGGGGCCGGAAGATACGCAGTATTTT. Protein: CASTGGPEDTQYF.

This chain uses TRBV2 with TRBJ1-6, with 7 bases fitting TRBD1. The CDR3 is made up of 15 amino acids. CDR1 is SNHLY and CDR2 is FYNNEI in the germline V gene. V lost 4 bases, J lost 6 bases, and 6 bases stayed unmatched. The CDR3 DNA sequence: TGTGCCAGCAGTGTAGGGGACAGAATTAATTCACCCCTCCACTTT. Its protein is CASSVGDRINSPLHF.

This clone was detected once. The V call is TRBV9, the J call TRBJ2-2; D is unclear. The V end lost 0 bases, the J end lost 5 bases, and 8 bases lay between the germline ends. The CDR3 consists of 14 residues. Per germline, CDR1 SGDLS and CDR2 YYNGEE. The CDR3 region has the DNA TGTGCCAGCAGCGTAGATTCGTCGACCGGGGAGCTGTTTTTT. Its protein is CASSVDSSTGELFF.

This clone has only a few counts. The chain uses TRBV29-1 and TRBJ2-1; D perhaps matches TRBD1 (6 bases). CDR3 length: 13 amino acids. Germline assignment: CDR1 SQVTM and CDR2 ANQGSEA. V was shortened by 3 bases and J by 7 bases, with 13 bases between the two germline ends. In nucleotides, the CDR3 is TGCAGCGTTGACGCAGGGGTAATGAATGAGCAGTTCTTC. Protein: CSVDAGVMNEQFF.

A single count supports this clone. The rearrangement links TRBV10-3 to TRBJ2-2, with TRBD1 matching 10 bases. Germline CDR1 ENHRY, CDR2 SYGVKD. V shed 10 bases, J shed 4 bases, and the junction held 6 bases outside the gene matches. This CDR3 is built from 14 residues. CDR3 protein: CATGTGVFTGELFF. The CDR3 nucleotides are TGTGCCACCGGGACAGGGGTCTTCACCGGGGAGCTGTTTTTT.

This clone came up a few times. The chain couples TRBV5-1 to TRBJ1-5; D perhaps matches TRBD1 (5 bases). V dropped 3 bases and J dropped 4 bases, with 11 bases sitting between them. Germline CDR1 is SGHRS and CDR2 is YFSETQ. There are 14 residues in the CDR3. The CDR3: CASSSIGGNQPQHF. CDR3 in DNA: TGCGCCAGCAGCTCCATCGGGGGTAATCAGCCCCAGCATTTT.

Regarding this clone: At one end, the junction sequence differs from germline, possibly due to a read error. The rearrangement joins TRBV5-6 to TRBJ1-2; unclear D gene. CDR1 SGHDT and CDR2 YYEEEE come from the germline V gene. CDR3 length equals 13 residues. The CDR3 here is CASKQKNEGGYPF. Here the CDR3 DNA reads TGTGCCAGCAAGCAAAAAAATGAGGGAGGCTACCCCTTC.

The rearrangement links TRBV6-1 to TRBJ1-3, with 7 bases lining up with TRBD1. CDR1 is MNHNS, CDR2 SASEGT, per germline. CDR3 length: 16 amino acids. After removal of 0 bases from V and 2 bases from J, the junction contained 4 bases not matched to a gene. CDR3 sequence reads: CASSEAYRGAGNTIYF. In DNA, the CDR3 is TGTGCCAGCAGTGAAGCGTACAGGGGAGCTGGAAACACCATATATTTT.

The chain employs TRBV2 and TRBJ2-3, with D possibly TRBD2 on 5 matching bases. Germline assignment: CDR1 SNHLY and CDR2 FYNNEI. This CDR3 region has 19 residues. Trimming stripped 2 bases from V and 1 base from J, with 22 bases between. The CDR3 region is CASSEREFRRPLRTDTQYF. In DNA form, the CDR3 reads TGTGCCAGCAGTGAAAGGGAGTTTAGAAGACCCCTTCGCACAGATACGCAGTATTTT.

This clone has a single count. This rearrangement joins TRBV9 to TRBJ2-3; 8 nucleotides agree with TRBD2. Germline CDR1 SGDLS, CDR2 YYNGEE. The CDR3 has 16 residues. J was trimmed by 5 bases and V by 2 bases; bases with no gene match: 10. The CDR3 DNA sequence: TGTGCCAGCAGCGTCAGACCGGGACTAGTTCAAGATACGCAGTATTTT. It codes for CASSVRPGLVQDTQYF. The whole variable domain, remainder taken from reference TRBV9 and TRBJ2-3, is DSGVTQTPKHLITATGQRVTLRCSPRSGDLSVYWYQQSLDQGLQFLIQYYNGEERAKGNILERFSAQQFPDLHSELNLSSLELGDSALYFCASSVRPGLVQDTQYFGPGTRLTVL.

This clone has only one observation. The V gene is TRBV6-1, the J gene TRBJ2-5; TRBD2 might be the D (5 bases). The J call may be faulty, since TRBJ2-7 better matches the DNA end. Germline CDR1 is MNHNS and CDR2 is SASEGT. CDR3 size: 15 residues. CDR3 in amino acids: CASSEGVSVSYEQYF. CDR3 DNA sequence: TGTGCCAGCAGTGAAGGAGTTAGCGTCTCCTACGAGCAGTACTTC.

The chain carries TRBV6-1 and TRBJ2-7; no clear D. Trimming removed 7 bases at V and 3 bases at J, with 16 bases between. Germline V gene data show CDR1 as MNHNS and CDR2 as SASEGT. The CDR3 spans 14 residues. CDR3 loop: CASTTPWNYYEQYF. CDR3 bases: TGTGCCAGCACTACTCCCTGGAACTACTACGAGCAGTACTTC.

This chain joins TRBV5-1 and TRBJ1-5; a weak D match, TRBD1 (6 bases). Between the trimmed V and J ends, which lost 3 bases and 6 bases, there was a span of 13 bases. This CDR3 is 14 amino acids long. Looked up from germline, CDR1 is SGHRS and CDR2 is YFSETQ. The CDR3 sequence: CASSSTGLSQPQHF. The CDR3 DNA reads TGCGCCAGCAGCTCTACAGGGCTAAGTCAGCCCCAGCATTTT. The variable domain in full, completed from reference TRBV5-1 and TRBJ1-5, reads KAGVTQTPRYLIKTRGQQVTLSCSPISGHRSVSWYQQTPGQGLQFLFEYFSETQRNKGNFPGRFSGRQFSNSRSEMNVSTLELGDSALYLCASSSTGLSQPQHFGDGTRLSIL.

V gene TRBV9 combines with J gene TRBJ2-1, with D maybe TRBD1 (5 bases). The CDR3 has 12 amino acids. Germline lookup yields CDR1 SGDLS and CDR2 YYNGEE. V was cut by 0 bases and J by 8 bases, with 6 bases left in between. The CDR3 DNA reads TGTGCCAGCAGCGTAGAGGGGTATGAGCAGTTCTTC. It codes for CASSVEGYEQFF. Full variable domain (remainder filled in from reference TRBV9 and TRBJ2-1): DSGVTQTPKHLITATGQRVTLRCSPRSGDLSVYWYQQSLDQGLQFLIQYYNGEERAKGNILERFSAQQFPDLHSELNLSSLELGDSALYFCASSVEGYEQFFGPGTRLTVL.